This entry is about one TCR beta chain. These data belong to a study of blood T cell repertoires in COVID-19. V was trimmed by 6 bases and J by 1 base, leaving 19 bases between them. This CDR3 region has 16 residues. The V gene's germline CDR1 is SGHRS and CDR2 YFSETQ. Participant age was about 18 to 89 years, and participants resided in 20 to 30 US areas. Assignment of participants to cohorts was predicated upon participant-reported clinical history. Generated by immunoSEQ multiplex PCR, the TCRdb table keeps only in-frame clones and is missing some. Among more than 400,000 clones listed, less than 95% were seen once.

Sequences were obtained from PBMCs or T cells enriched from blood (not recorded which). This sequence was found in a man aged 18 to 29 who had recovered from COVID-19. The chain is built from TRBV5-1 and TRBJ2-5, with D possibly matching TRBD1 (6 bases). Here the CDR3 reads CASNPRRQALQETQYF. The CDR3 DNA follows: TGCGCCAGCAACCCCCGCCGACAGGCTCTCCAAGAGACCCAGTACTTC.